This TCR beta chain originates from a study of T cells in Graves' hyperthyroidism and ophthalmopathy. TCR beta CDR3 region amplification was performed from RNA transcripts. The HTBI primer set served for first-round RT-PCR of the TCR CDR3. TCRdb recomputed calls from the multiplex PCR reads with MiXCR, one row per CDR3 protein. The sample contains about 360,000 distinct CDR3 sequences, about 13% of which appear only once. Germline loops: CDR1 KGHSH, CDR2 LQKENI. J was trimmed by 3 bases and V by 3 bases; bases with no gene match: 5. The CDR3 runs to 15 residues. Researchers barred patients who had uncontrolled infection, other autoimmune disease, pregnancy or lactation. The study, taken as a whole, reports: Stable hyperthyroidism was told apart from ophthalmopathy by a model built on 13 V-J features.

This clonotype was observed at least ten times. Its antigen is currently unknown. Sequenced input: blood. The rearrangement uses TRBV18 and TRBJ1-5, with TRBD1 identical over 7 bases. The source is a woman aged 18-30 years with Graves' hyperthyroidism. The CDR3 loop is CASSPLTGDNQPQHF. The CDR3 DNA follows: TGTGCCAGCTCACCGCTTACAGGGGACAATCAGCCCCAGCATTTT.